What follows are 11 T cell receptor beta chains derived from one specimen sequenced in a study of CD8+ T cells in alopecia areata. Alopecia areata patients provided lesional scalp punch biopsies and peripheral blood, both collected for the study. Sequencing templates came from extracted RNA that was reverse transcribed into cDNA. The protocol was immunoSEQ multiplex PCR, while the TCRdb copy is restricted to in-frame clones and leaves out a portion. Of fewer than 20,000 clones listed, more than 45% are singletons. The material sequenced was skin. All receptors come from a human donor with alopecia areata.

The genes are TRBV28 and TRBJ1-4; no clear D gene. Between the trimmed V and J ends, which lost 6 bases and 0 bases, there was a span of 17 bases. Germline CDR1 MDHEN, CDR2 SYDVKM. The CDR3 extends over 17 amino acids. CDR3 nucleotides: TGTGCCAGCAGCCCGGGTCGACCGTATGCAACTAATGAAAAACTGTTTTTT. Translated, it gives CASSPGRPYATNEKLFF.

The chain has TRBV5-6 and TRBJ2-3; 10 nucleotides line up with TRBD2. Germline CDR1 is SGHDT and CDR2 is YYEEEE. The junction had 4 bases not matched to a gene; V was cut back by 1 base and J by 2 bases. CDR3 length: 16 amino acids. This chain's CDR3 is CASSLISGRATDTQYF. For the CDR3, the DNA is TGTGCCAGCAGCTTGATAAGCGGGAGGGCCACAGATACGCAGTATTTT. Combining the CDR3 with reference TRBV5-6 and TRBJ2-3 gives the whole variable domain DAGVTQSPTHLIKTRGQQVTLRCSPKSGHDTVSWYQQALGQGPQFIFQYYEEEERQRGNFPDRFSGHQFPNYSSELNVNALLLGDSALYLCASSLISGRATDTQYFGPGTRLTVL.

Sample share makes this clone medium-sized. CDR3 protein: CASSPHAGSGNTIYF. Here the CDR3 DNA reads TGTGCCAGCAGCCCCCATGCCGGGTCTGGAAACACCATATATTTT. The chain combines TRBV7-8 with TRBJ1-3; D not certain. The germline V gene has CDR1 SGHVS and CDR2 FQNEAQ. Deletions cut 5 bases from V and 1 base from J, with 12 bases between. The CDR3 is 15 amino acids. The entire variable domain, with the rest obtained from reference TRBV7-8 and TRBJ1-3, is as follows: GAGVSQSPRYKVAKRGQDVALRCDPISGHVSLFWYQQALGQGPEFLTYFQNEAQLDKSGLPSDRFFAERPEGSVSTLKIQRTQQEDSAVYLCASSPHAGSGNTIYFGEGSWLTVV.

This clone is judged large. This chain connects TRBV7-3 to TRBJ2-5; D perhaps matches TRBD2 (7 bases). The CDR3 extends over 15 amino acids. Germline V gives CDR1 SGHTA, CDR2 FQGTGA. The V end was cut by 5 bases, the J end by 5 bases, with 18 bases between. The CDR3 reads CASSPTGGGWETQYF. CDR3 in DNA: TGTGCCAGCAGCCCAACCGGCGGGGGCTGGGAGACCCAGTACTTC.

The rearrangement uses TRBV28 and TRBJ2-2, with D possibly being TRBD1 or TRBD2 (5 bases each). CDR1 is MDHEN, CDR2 SYDVKM, per germline. Trimming removed 6 bases at V and 0 bases at J, with 11 bases between. This CDR3 contains 15 residues. The chain's CDR3 is CASSWTGPNTGELFF. The CDR3 region has the DNA TGTGCCAGCAGCTGGACGGGGCCGAACACCGGGGAGCTGTTTTTT.

V and J are TRBV28 and TRBJ2-7, with TRBD2 matching 14 bases. The CDR3 runs to 20 residues. The V and J ends lost 5 bases and 5 bases, in that order; junction bases with no gene match: 20. The germline V gene encodes CDR1 MDHEN and CDR2 SYDVKM. This CDR3 reads CASSTNLGLAGVGTPNEQYF. The CDR3 DNA sequence: TGTGCCAGCAGTACTAACCTGGGACTAGCGGGAGTAGGGACCCCCAACGAGCAGTACTTC.

This clone was seen a single time. The gene calls are TRBV5-1 and TRBJ2-3; no clear D. The CDR3 extends over 13 amino acids. Trimming cost V 7 bases and J 2 bases, with 11 bases left between them. Germline V CDR1 and CDR2: SGHRS, YFSETQ. The CDR3 nucleotides are TGCGCCAGCGTAGACCCTTACACAGATACGCAGTATTTT. Protein: CASVDPYTDTQYF. Full variable domain (remainder filled in from reference TRBV5-1 and TRBJ2-3): KAGVTQTPRYLIKTRGQQVTLSCSPISGHRSVSWYQQTPGQGLQFLFEYFSETQRNKGNFPGRFSGRQFSNSRSEMNVSTLELGDSALYLCASVDPYTDTQYFGPGTRLTVL.

The chain uses TRBV7-8 and TRBJ2-1; D perhaps matches TRBD1 (5 bases). The CDR3 spans 12 residues. Germline-derived CDR1 and CDR2 are SGHVS and FQNEAQ. V lost 5 bases and J 9 bases, leaving 11 bases between the germline ends. The DNA of the CDR3 is TGTGCCAGCAGCCCAGGCGACAGTGAGCAGTTCTTC. Its protein is CASSPGDSEQFF.

This chain links TRBV6-5 with TRBJ1-2, with TRBD1 identical over 12 bases. The CDR3 is made up of 13 amino acids. CDR1 is MNHEY and CDR2 is SVGAGI in the germline V gene. With 10 bases clipped from V and 8 bases from J, the junction kept 8 bases outside the gene matches. CDR3 in amino acids: CATEGQGARGYTF. CDR3 DNA sequence: TGTGCCACCGAGGGACAGGGGGCGCGGGGCTACACCTTC.

The chain combines TRBV11-2 with TRBJ2-2, with 7 bases fitting TRBD1. Trimming at V came to 3 bases and at J to 8 bases, leaving 3 bases not matched to a gene. CDR1 and CDR2 from the germline V gene are SGHAT and FQNNGV. The CDR3 is 13 amino acids. This CDR3 reads CASSFTDRGELFF. Written as DNA, the CDR3 is TGTGCCAGCAGCTTTACGGACAGGGGGGAGCTGTTTTTT.

This clone is labeled medium-sized. For the CDR3, the DNA is TGTGCCAGCACCCTAGGGGGAGGAGTCCTGACTTTC. Translation gives CASTLGGGVLTF. The rearrangement links TRBV6-6 to TRBJ2-6; D is possibly TRBD1 or TRBD2 (6 bases each). The CDR3 runs to 12 residues. CDR1 and CDR2 from the germline V gene are MNHNY and SVGAGI (reference sequence). Deletions cut 7 bases from V and 13 bases from J, with 14 bases between.